Listed here are 7 T cell receptor beta chains from one sample, sequenced in a study of blood T cell repertoires in COVID-19 (dated by TCRdb to the early 2020s). Library preparation used the immunoSEQ multiplex PCR assay. TCRdb mirrors the immuneACCESS table, restricted to in-frame sequences. Some clones are absent from its copies; in checked studies, under half trace to an unresolved V gene, and the reason for the others is unknown. This sample holds 120,000 to 150,000 clones; 84% were observed only once. Together, the top ten hold 8.5% to 9% of the sample. Sequenced material: peripheral blood. The receptors shown here come from a man younger than 40 with COVID-19, enrolled during active disease.

This CDR3 is CASRTSGSGETQYF. CDR3 nucleotide sequence: TGTGCCAGCAGGACTAGCGGGAGTGGAGAGACCCAGTACTTC. The chain has TRBV6-5 and TRBJ2-5, with 12 bases lining up with TRBD2. CDR1 is MNHEY, CDR2 SVGAGI, per germline. The CDR3 is made up of 14 amino acids. J lost 4 bases, V lost 6 bases, and 3 bases had no gene match.

CDR3 protein: CASSIQVHQPQHF. Written as DNA, the CDR3 is TGTGCCAGTAGTATTCAGGTACATCAGCCCCAGCATTTT. The chain couples TRBV19 to TRBJ1-5; D is undetermined. The V end was cut by 3 bases, the J end by 5 bases, with 8 bases between. Germline V lookup: CDR1 LNHDA, CDR2 SQIVND (reference sequence). This CDR3 has 13 amino acids.

The chain links TRBV10-3 to TRBJ1-5, with 10 bases that match TRBD1. The CDR3 runs to 15 residues. Germline assignment: CDR1 ENHRY and CDR2 SYGVKD. Trimming removed 10 bases from V and 1 base from J; junction bases left unmatched: 7. CDR3 in DNA: TGTGCCACCCAGAGGGACAGGGGAAGCAATCAGCCCCAGCATTTT. This sequence encodes CATQRDRGSNQPQHF.

The gene calls are TRBV4-1 and TRBJ2-3; TRBD2 might be the D (6 bases). The germline gives CDR1 MGHRA, CDR2 YSYEKL. This CDR3 spans 16 amino acids. The V end lost 7 bases, the J end lost 1 base, and 18 bases lay between the germline ends. CDR3 nucleotide sequence: TGCGCCAGCAACTCGGACTACCACGGGGGCACAGATACGCAGTATTTT. Residues: CASNSDYHGGTDTQYF.

The rearrangement joins TRBV19 to TRBJ2-7, with D possibly being TRBD2 (5 bases). Trimming pared 7 bases from V and 0 bases from J, leaving 19 bases between. Germline assignment: CDR1 LNHDA and CDR2 SQIVND (reference sequence). The CDR3 contains 16 residues. The DNA for the CDR3 is TGTGCCAGTAAGCCCCACGGCGGGCCGGTCTCCTACGAGCAGTACTTC. It yields the protein CASKPHGGPVSYEQYF. Full variable domain (outside the CDR3, taken from reference TRBV19 and TRBJ2-7): DGGITQSPKYLFRKEGQNVTLSCEQNLNHDAMYWYRQDPGQGLRLIYYSQIVNDFQKGDIAEGYSVSREKKESFPLTVTSAQKNPTAFYLCASKPHGGPVSYEQYFGPGTRLTVT.

DNA for the CDR3: TGTGCCAGCAGTGAAGCCCCCTTGATTGCAGGGGATGGGGAAAAACTGTTTTTT. As protein: CASSEAPLIAGDGEKLFF. The chain employs TRBV2 and TRBJ1-4; possible D gene TRBD1, 6 bases. Trimming removed 0 bases at V and 8 bases at J, with 22 bases between. This CDR3 is 18 amino acids long. Germline V CDR1 and CDR2: SNHLY, FYNNEI.

The chain carries TRBV5-1 and TRBJ2-3, with 9 bases matching TRBD1. Germline CDR1 SGHRS, CDR2 YFSETQ. With 1 base clipped from V and 1 base from J, the junction kept 7 bases outside the gene matches. This CDR3 region has 17 residues. CDR3 amino acids: CASSLRLQGAGTDTQYF. The CDR3 DNA follows: TGCGCCAGCAGCTTGAGGCTACAGGGGGCCGGCACAGATACGCAGTATTTT.